The rows below give T cell receptor beta chains drawn from one sample of a study of shared T cell receptors in the human thymus. Assay: immunoSEQ multiplex PCR; the TCRdb copy retains only in-frame clones and omits some. The table shows hundreds of thousands of clones, with 87% occurring only once. These data were also filed under a second study, of human thymus T cells.

The sequencing input was thymocytes. Every receptor here comes from a boy in the first two years of life with a congenital heart defect. CDR3s include the opening cysteine and the closing phenylalanine or tryptophan. Fields, in order: V gene, J gene, D gene, clone size, CDR3 DNA, CDR3 protein. A D gene is named only where the DNA matches it firmly. Not every row has a clone size; where given, it reads once, few, many or a size class.

TRBV28	TRBJ1-5	NA	NA	TGTGCCAGCAGTTTTGTCAACAATCAGCCCCAGCATTTT	CASSFVNNQPQHF
TRBV7-9	TRBJ1-3	TRBD1	NA	TGTGCCAGCAGCTTAAGGAGGGGGCCGGCCTCTGGAAACACCATATATTTT	CASSLRRGPASGNTIYF
TRBV5-4	TRBJ2-3	NA	NA	TGTGCCAGCAGCTTGGAACAGCCGGAAAGCACAGATACGCAGTATTTT	CASSLEQPESTDTQYF
TRBV4-2	TRBJ1-3	NA	NA	TGTGCCAGCAGCCAAGGATGGGGTGGAGGGCCCCGCTCTGGAAACACCATATATTTT	CASSQGWGGGPRSGNTIYF
TRBV5-1	TRBJ1-1	NA	NA	TGCGCCAGCAGCTTGGCCTCGGACAGTAAAGACACTGAAGCTTTCTTT	CASSLASDSKDTEAFF
TRBV15	TRBJ1-2	TRBD1	once	TGTGCCACCAGCTCTACCCCGACAGGGCGGTATGGCTACACCTTC	CATSSTPTGRYGYTF
TRBV6-5	TRBJ1-5	NA	NA	TGTGCCAGCAGTTACAGTTTTGGCCATCAGCCCCAGCATTTT	CASSYSFGHQPQHF
TRBV7-9	TRBJ2-7	TRBD2	NA	TGTGCCAGCAGCTGTAGCGGGAGGTCCCTGAACTACGAGCAGTACTTC	CASSCSGRSLNYEQYF
TRBV28	TRBJ1-3	TRBD1	NA	TGTGCCAGCAGAAAGACAGGGTTCTCTGGAAACACCATATATTTT	CASRKTGFSGNTIYF
TRBV7-9	TRBJ2-7	TRBD1	NA	TGTGCCAGCAGCGCGATACAGGGGGCCGAGCAGTACTTC	CASSAIQGAEQYF
TRBV19	TRBJ2-7	TRBD1	NA	TGTGCCAGCCGTAGGACAGGGCTAAACGAGCAGTACTTC	CASRRTGLNEQYF
TRBV5-1	TRBJ2-7	NA	NA	TGCGCCAGCAGCTTGGGTCAGGGGCTGGATTTTTACGAGCAGTACTTC	CASSLGQGLDFYEQYF
TRBV15	TRBJ1-4	NA	NA	TGTGCCACCAGCGCCTGGGGGGGGAAGCCAACTAATGAAAAACTGTTTTTT	CATSAWGGKPTNEKLFF
TRBV7-9	TRBJ1-2	NA	NA	TGTGCCAGCAGCCGAGGGGGGGACGGGAACTATGGCTACACCTTC	CASSRGGDGNYGYTF
TRBV14	TRBJ2-7	NA	NA	TGTGCCAGCAGTCAGGGGTTTCTCTACGAGCAGTACTTC	CASSQGFLYEQYF
TRBV7-9	TRBJ1-1	TRBD1	NA	TGTGCCAGCAGCTTAGATCCGGGACAGGGGGCGACTGAAGCTTTCTTT	CASSLDPGQGATEAFF
TRBV27	TRBJ2-4	NA	once	TGTGCCAGTGGACGGGTTTTAACCAAGGGAGCTAATCTAGCCAAAAACATTCAGTACTTC	CASGRVLTKGANLAKNIQYF
TRBV19	TRBJ1-4	TRBD1	NA	TGTGCCAGTAGTGAACCACCGACAGGGGCCCCAGCGGGAAAACTGTTTTTT	CASSEPPTGAPAGKLFF
TRBV28	TRBJ2-7	TRBD1	once	TGTGCCAGCCGGTCGGGGACAGGGTCCGAGCAGTACTTC	CASRSGTGSEQYF
TRBV5-4	TRBJ2-5	TRBD1	NA	TGTGCCAGCAGCCCAAGGACAGGGAAGATGGGTAGGGAGACCCAGTACTTC	CASSPRTGKMGRETQYF
TRBV11-2	TRBJ2-2	NA	NA	TGTGCCAGCGCGAAACGGGAGCTGTTTTTT	CASAKRELFF
TRBV27	TRBJ2-7	NA	NA	TGTGCCAGCAGTTTGTCTAGAATTCGACACGAGCAGTACTTC	CASSLSRIRHEQYF
TRBV19	TRBJ2-7	TRBD2	NA	TGTGCCAGTAGTCCCCACGGGACTAGCGCCGGCGAGCAGTACTTC	CASSPHGTSAGEQYF
TRBV6-6	TRBJ1-1	TRBD1	NA	TGTGCCAGCAGCACCGGGACAGGGGCTGAAGCTTTCTTT	CASSTGTGAEAFF
TRBV7-7	TRBJ2-3	TRBD1	NA	TGTGCTAGCAGCGCAAGGACAGGGGCAGATACGCAGTATTTT	CASSARTGADTQYF
TRBV2	TRBJ1-6	NA	once	TGTGCCAGCAGCGGGGGGGCAGGGATTGTGTCACCCCTCCACTTT	CASSGGAGIVSPLHF
TRBV10-3	TRBJ2-4	TRBD1	NA	TGTGCCATCAGTAATACGGACAGGGCACTAGCCAAAAACATTCAGTACTTC	CAISNTDRALAKNIQYF
TRBV9	TRBJ1-6	TRBD1	few	TGTGCCAGCAGCGTTGGTGTAGGGGGCCTGGGATCACCCCTCCACTTT	CASSVGVGGLGSPLHF
TRBV6-1	TRBJ1-5	NA	NA	TGTGCCAGCAATCCGAAGGGGTTTTATCAGCCCCAGCATTTT	CASNPKGFYQPQHF
TRBV9	TRBJ2-2	NA	NA	TGTGCCAGCAGCAAACGACAGGTTCCCGGGGAGCTGTTTTTT	CASSKRQVPGELFF
TRBV4-1	TRBJ2-1	TRBD2	NA	TGCGCCAGCAGCCAGTCTAGCGGGGTTACCTACAATGAGCAGTTCTTC	CASSQSSGVTYNEQFF
TRBV7-8	TRBJ1-2	NA	NA	TGTGCCAGCAGCCGAAAGGGAGGCAGGAACAACTATGGCTACACCTTC	CASSRKGGRNNYGYTF
TRBV19	TRBJ1-5	TRBD1	once	TGTGCCAGTAGTCCAAGATCCCGGACAGGGGGTTATCAGCCCCAGCATTTT	CASSPRSRTGGYQPQHF
TRBV7-9	TRBJ2-1	NA	NA	TGTGCCAGCAGGTTACTAAGGGCGGGAACCTACAATGAGCAGTTCTTC	CASRLLRAGTYNEQFF
TRBV27	TRBJ1-6	TRBD1	NA	TGTGCCAGCCCGGGACAGGGCAATTCCCCCCTCCACTTT	CASPGQGNSPLHF
TRBV27	TRBJ1-6	NA	NA	TGTGCCAGCAGGACAGCCGGGAATTCACCCCTCCACTTT	CASRTAGNSPLHF
TRBV19	TRBJ1-1	NA	NA	TGTGCCAGTAGTCTGGCGGGGCCTGAACTCTTGAACACTGAAGCTTTCTTT	CASSLAGPELLNTEAFF
TRBV5-4	TRBJ2-3	TRBD2	NA	TGTGCCAGCAGCTTGGCTAGCGGGGGCACAGATACGCAGTATTTT	CASSLASGGTDTQYF
TRBV25-1	TRBJ2-1	NA	NA	TGTGCCAGCAGTGAATTGTCCTGGCATGAGCAGTTCTTC	CASSELSWHEQFF
TRBV5-1	TRBJ1-1	TRBD1	NA	TGCGCCAGCAGCTTGGCCCCGACAGGGCTCGGGAACACTGAAGCTTTCTTT	CASSLAPTGLGNTEAFF
TRBV15	TRBJ1-5	NA	NA	TGTGCCACCAGCAGCCTCAATCAGCCCCAGCATTTT	CATSSLNQPQHF
TRBV5-5	TRBJ1-5	NA	few	TGTGCCAGCAGCTTGGTCCAGGGTGGCAATCAGCCCCAGCATTTT	CASSLVQGGNQPQHF